This T cell receptor beta chain was documented in a study of blood T cell repertoires in COVID-19. Turning to the study itself: Acute and convalescent COVID-19 specimens originated in the United States, Italy and Spain.

Under the authors' procedure: Estimates of nucleated cell counts were drawn from the amplification of reference gene primers. Produced via immunoSEQ multiplex PCR; TCRdb's table is partial and in-frame only. That table is the source of V, J and clone size, and D and trimming were worked out from the DNA. Of about 140,000 clones listed, 80% are singletons. This receptor was obtained from a man in his sixties or seventies who had recovered from COVID-19. The specimen was peripheral blood.

In DNA, the CDR3 is TGTGCCAGCCTCGCCGACAAACTGTACCAAGAGACCCAGTACTTC. Amino acids: CASLADKLYQETQYF. The chain carries TRBV2 and TRBJ2-5; D unclear. Germline assignment: CDR1 SNHLY and CDR2 FYNNEI. V was shortened by 8 bases and J by 0 bases, with 16 bases between the two germline ends. The CDR3 runs 15 residues.